Listed here is a single T cell receptor beta chain. Its matching antigen is unknown. The data are from a study of a mutant IDH1 vaccine in newly diagnosed glioma. Study in general: Vaccines were begun 4-6 weeks after radiotherapy alone, or with temozolomide cycles. Previous treatment comprised radiotherapy, temozolomide, or both, mostly both.

The time point was: week 5, during vaccination. Every single dose of the vaccine, 300 ug of mutant IDH1 20-mer peptide, came with topical imiquimod. Germline CDR1 MDHEN, CDR2 SYDVKM. This CDR3 is built from 14 residues. V lost 3 bases and J lost 1, with 9 bases in between. The protocol was immunoSEQ multiplex PCR, while the TCRdb copy is restricted to in-frame clones and leaves out a portion. The profile shows under 30,000 clones, approximately 80% of them singletons. The sample consisted of PBMCs, taken from a glioma patient whose treatment included an IDH1 peptide vaccine. V usage is TRBV28 and J usage is TRBJ1-1; possible D gene TRBD1, 5 bases. This receptor was identified in a man aged 40-50 years with glioma. Written as DNA, the CDR3 is TGTGCCAGCAGTTTTGGAGGGGCGAACACTGAAGCTTTCTTT. Residues: CASSFGGANTEAFF.